The text below deals with one T cell receptor (beta chain). CDR1 and CDR2 from the germline V gene are MNHEY and SVGAGI. The CDR3 has 12 residues. Trimming stripped 2 bases from V and 9 bases from J, with 10 bases between. Data came from immunoSEQ multiplex PCR; TCRdb stores just in-frame clones and leaves some out. The repertoire holds approximately 80,000 clones, with 88% as singletons. This specimen belongs to a study of blood T cell repertoires in COVID-19. The sequencing sample was made of peripheral blood. This chain connects TRBV6-5 to TRBJ1-2; D ambiguous. The TCR sequence derives from a human donor in a cohort sampled during active COVID-19. The CDR3: CASSYGSESYTF. The CDR3 DNA follows: TGTGCCAGCAGTTACGGTTCGGAGAGCTACACCTTC.